The TCR beta chain described here comes from a study of cytomegalovirus exposure and HLA in healthy donors. General study results and limits: Three CMV-associated chains proved CMV antigen-specific in vitro. Some TCR beta chains (roughly 150 of them) were listed as cytomegalovirus-associated.

In regard to this clone: The antigen is undetermined.

CDR1 is SNHLY and CDR2 is FYNNEI in the germline V gene. This CDR3 is 15 amino acids long. Trimming cost V 8 bases and J 2 bases; bases outside gene matches: 9. Generated by immunoSEQ multiplex PCR, the TCRdb table keeps only in-frame clones and is missing some. The table shows about 66,000 clones, with approximately 96% occurring only once. The specimen sequenced was PBMCs. This chain connects TRBV2 to TRBJ2-7, with TRBD2 identical over 10 bases. This clonotype was sampled from a woman between 18 and 29 years old in good health and CMV-seropositive. This chain's CDR3 is CASLEASGSTYEQYF. The CDR3 DNA follows: TGTGCCAGCCTAGAGGCTAGCGGGAGTACCTACGAGCAGTACTTC.